A single sample gave rise to the 20 T cell receptor beta chains below, sequenced in a study of tumor T cells in aggressive B-cell lymphoma. Assay: immunoSEQ multiplex PCR; the TCRdb copy retains only in-frame clones and omits some. The data show roughly 11,000 clones, approximately 90% seen once. Sequencing was carried out using tumor tissue. Source of these receptors: an adult with diffuse large B cell lymphoma.

The chain is built from TRBV29-1 and TRBJ1-2; D is ambiguous. V was trimmed by 8 bases and J by 0 bases, leaving 13 bases between them. Germline CDR1 reads SQVTM; CDR2 reads ANQGSEA. This CDR3 region has 13 residues. The CDR3 here is CSIVSPTNYGYTF. DNA for the CDR3: TGCAGCATTGTCTCACCTACTAACTATGGCTACACCTTC.

The rearrangement joins TRBV9 to TRBJ2-4, with 8 bases lining up with TRBD2. There are 14 residues in the CDR3. Germline loops: CDR1 SGDLS, CDR2 YYNGEE. J was trimmed by 7 bases and V by 0 bases; bases with no gene match: 3. The CDR3 reads CASSVGPGGNIQYF. CDR3 nucleotides: TGTGCCAGCAGCGTAGGCCCGGGAGGGAACATTCAGTACTTC.

This rearrangement joins TRBV7-2 to TRBJ1-4; D perhaps matches TRBD1 (6 bases). This CDR3 contains 15 residues. V lost 3 bases and J 5 bases, leaving 13 bases between the germline ends. Germline V gives CDR1 SGHTA, CDR2 FQGNSA. The CDR3 DNA follows: TGTGCCAGCAGCTTGACTATCAGGGGAAATGAAAAACTGTTTTTT. As protein: CASSLTIRGNEKLFF.

This rearrangement joins TRBV7-9 to TRBJ2-5; 7 bases map to TRBD2. J gave up 4 bases and V 6 bases, and 14 bases lay outside the gene matches. CDR1 is SEHNR and CDR2 is FQNEAQ in the germline V gene (reference sequence). There are 16 residues in the CDR3. CDR3 DNA sequence: TGTGCCAGCAGGCCCCCGGGGGGAGGTATTCGAGAGACCCAGTACTTC. This gives the protein CASRPPGGGIRETQYF.

V is TRBV5-1 and J is TRBJ2-5; D is possibly TRBD2 (5 bases). Germline loops: CDR1 SGHRS, CDR2 YFSETQ. The CDR3 contains 14 residues. Trimming removed 4 bases from V and 0 bases from J, with 10 bases in between. The CDR3 loop is CASSEGWYQETQYF. DNA of the CDR3: TGCGCCAGCAGCGAGGGATGGTACCAAGAGACCCAGTACTTC.

This chain joins TRBV28 and TRBJ1-4; TRBD1 aligns across 11 bases. This CDR3 has 17 residues. Germline-derived CDR1 and CDR2 are MDHEN and SYDVKM. V dropped 5 bases and J dropped 8; count of bases not matched to a gene: 13. The CDR3 nucleotides read TGTGCCAGCAGTACCTGGGGACAGGGGGTTGGAGGGGAAAAACTGTTTTTT. Translation gives CASSTWGQGVGGEKLFF.

The rearrangement uses TRBV28 and TRBJ1-2; a weak D match, TRBD1 (6 bases). Germline V gene lookup returns CDR1 MDHEN and CDR2 SYDVKM. The CDR3 is made up of 15 amino acids. The V end was cut by 3 bases, the J end by 0 bases, with 11 bases between. The CDR3 is CASSFVRTANYGYTF. The CDR3 DNA sequence: TGTGCCAGCAGTTTCGTCCGGACAGCTAACTATGGCTACACCTTC.

This clone has a single count. This chain joins TRBV5-6 and TRBJ2-4, with 8 bases identical to TRBD1. The CDR3 runs 16 residues. The germline gives CDR1 SGHDT, CDR2 YYEEEE. Trimming cost V 0 bases and J 2 bases; bases outside gene matches: 4. The DNA of the CDR3 is TGTGCCAGCAGCTTGGAAAGGGACAGGCCCAAAAACATTCAGTACTTC. It translates to CASSLERDRPKNIQYF.

The gene calls are TRBV10-3 and TRBJ2-7; possible D gene TRBD2, 5 bases. Germline CDR1 is ENHRY and CDR2 is SYGVKD. This CDR3 spans 14 amino acids. V lost 2 bases and J lost 6, with 14 bases in between. The CDR3 bases are TGTGCCATCAGTGAGGAAGGCTTACTAGTCGAGCAGTACTTC. Translating it yields CAISEEGLLVEQYF.

The chain carries TRBV5-5 and TRBJ1-1; TRBD1 matches at 12 bases. The CDR3 loop spans 16 amino acids. Germline values: CDR1 SGHKS, CDR2 YYEKEE (reference sequence). V lost 0 bases to trimming and J lost 1 base; unmatched junction nucleotides: 1. The CDR3 nucleotides read TGTGCCAGCAGCTTGGGGGACAGGGGGCCGAACACTGAAGCTTTCTTT. Amino acid sequence: CASSLGDRGPNTEAFF.

The chain employs TRBV7-2 and TRBJ2-7, with TRBD2 matching over 13 bases. Germline loops: CDR1 SGHTA, CDR2 FQGNSA. This CDR3 contains 16 residues. The V gene end was trimmed by 4 bases and the J gene end by 4 bases; junction bases not matched to a gene: 7. The CDR3 sequence: CASSSRTSGSIYEQYF. The CDR3 DNA reads as TGTGCCAGCAGCTCCCGGACTAGCGGGAGTATTTACGAGCAGTACTTC.

This rearrangement joins TRBV29-1 to TRBJ1-4, with a tentative D call TRBD1 (6 bases). The CDR3 consists of 11 residues. The V gene's germline CDR1 is SQVTM and CDR2 ANQGSEA. The ends were cut back, 2 bases at V and 11 bases at J, with 9 bases in the middle. CDR3 residues: CSVEWGGKLFF. The CDR3 DNA follows: TGCAGCGTTGAATGGGGGGGCAAACTGTTTTTT.

The chain links TRBV28 to TRBJ2-5; no reliable D call. V gave up 4 bases and J gave up 9 bases, with 12 bases separating them. CDR3 length: 12 residues. The germline V gene has CDR1 MDHEN and CDR2 SYDVKM. The CDR3, as DNA: TGTGCCAGCAGTTCCGGTGTACGGGCCCAGTACTTC. Translating gives CASSSGVRAQYF.

Only one count was recorded for this clone. The genes are TRBV14 and TRBJ2-7, with TRBD2 matching 7 bases. The junction had 3 bases not matched to a gene; V was cut back by 5 bases and J by 2 bases. The CDR3 has 13 amino acids. The germline V gene has CDR1 SGHDN and CDR2 FVKESK. The CDR3 spells CASSFAGAYEQYF. In DNA form, the CDR3 reads TGTGCCAGCAGCTTCGCGGGAGCCTACGAGCAGTACTTC.

The V gene is TRBV19, the J gene TRBJ1-1; TRBD1 agrees at 10 bases. The CDR3 runs to 15 residues. Germline V gives CDR1 LNHDA, CDR2 SQIVND (reference sequence). Germline trimming cut 2 bases from V and 5 bases from J; bases unmatched to any gene: 5. The CDR3 DNA follows: TGTGCCAGTAGTATATGGACAGGGGGTGTGACTGAAGCTTTCTTT. Protein product: CASSIWTGGVTEAFF.

This clone has a single count. The chain employs TRBV5-4 and TRBJ2-5; 9 positions match TRBD2. J was trimmed by 5 bases and V by 3 bases; bases with no gene match: 17. CDR3 size: 18 residues. Looked up from germline, CDR1 is SGHNT and CDR2 is YYREEE (reference sequence). DNA of the CDR3: TGTGCCAGCAGCTCAAACGCCGGGCTAGCGGGATTAAGGGAGACCCAGTACTTC. Its protein is CASSSNAGLAGLRETQYF.

The chain joins TRBV18 to TRBJ2-1, with a tentative D call TRBD2 (6 bases). CDR1 and CDR2 from the germline V gene are KGHSH and LQKENI. V was clipped by 0 bases and J by 3 bases, with 9 bases between them. This CDR3 is built from 15 residues. As DNA, the CDR3 is TGTGCCAGCTCACCACCACGCGGGGTCTACAATGAGCAGTTCTTC. The encoded protein is CASSPPRGVYNEQFF.

This chain connects TRBV30 to TRBJ2-7; 7 bases are a match to TRBD1. CDR3 length equals 13 residues. Germline CDR1 and CDR2: GTSNPN and SVGIG (reference sequence). The V and J ends lost 0 bases and 5 bases, in that order; junction bases with no gene match: 4. CDR3 sequence (DNA): TGTGCCTGGAGTGTTGGTGACAGGGACGAGCAGTACTTC. Protein: CAWSVGDRDEQYF.

This clone was counted a single time. CDR3 region: CASRRQGSLYEQYF. The CDR3 nucleotides read TGCGCCAGCAGAAGACAGGGATCGCTCTACGAGCAGTACTTC. The J gene is TRBJ2-7, the V gene TRBV23-1; 7 bases are a match to TRBD1. TRBV23-1 is annotated as an ORF whose role is uncertain. V lost 6 bases and J lost 3; bases outside the gene matches: 8. CDR3 size: 14 residues.

This chain joins TRBV19 and TRBJ2-3, with D possibly matching TRBD2 (5 bases). Germline loops: CDR1 LNHDA, CDR2 SQIVND (reference sequence). The CDR3 length is 14 residues. Trimming took off 7 bases at V and 4 bases at J, with 15 bases between the two ends. CDR3 coding DNA: TGTGCCAGTAAGGCCAATGTGAGGGCAGATACGCAGTATTTT. Amino acid sequence: CASKANVRADTQYF.